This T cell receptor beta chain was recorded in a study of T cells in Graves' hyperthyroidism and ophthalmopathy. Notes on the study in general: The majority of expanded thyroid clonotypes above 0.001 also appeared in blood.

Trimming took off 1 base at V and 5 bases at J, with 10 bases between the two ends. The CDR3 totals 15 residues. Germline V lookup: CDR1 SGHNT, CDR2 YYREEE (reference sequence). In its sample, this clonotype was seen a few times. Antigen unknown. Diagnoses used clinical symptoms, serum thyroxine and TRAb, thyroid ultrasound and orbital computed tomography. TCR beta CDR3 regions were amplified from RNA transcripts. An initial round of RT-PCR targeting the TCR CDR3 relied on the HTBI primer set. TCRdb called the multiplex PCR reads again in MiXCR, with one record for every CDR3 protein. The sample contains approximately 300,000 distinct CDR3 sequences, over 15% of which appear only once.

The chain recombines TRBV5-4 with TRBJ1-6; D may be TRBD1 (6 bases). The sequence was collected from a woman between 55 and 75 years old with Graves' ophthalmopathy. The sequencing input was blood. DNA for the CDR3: TGTGCCAGCAGCTTGTACAGGGTAGATAATTCACCCCTCCACTTT. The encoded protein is CASSLYRVDNSPLHF.